This T cell receptor (beta chain) appears in the sequencing data of a study of early T cells in non-severe SARS-CoV-2 infection (dated by TCRdb to the early 2020s). Concerning the study at large: Because TCR sequencing was done on bulk RNA from unsorted whole blood, the alpha and beta chains could not be paired.

Library preparation used 5' RACE. The instrument was a NextSeq 500. The TCR library protocol attached unique molecular identifiers to individual cDNA molecules to correct for sequencing error and PCR bias. Both TCR alpha and beta chains were sequenced, and tight co-correlation was observed between alpha and beta sequence abundances in each sample. As for the authors' bioinformatics: Decombinator V4 was used to annotate TCR sequences for V gene, J gene and CDR3. Expanded TCRs were defined as changing significantly between any two time points under a Poisson model with p below 0.0001. TCR abundances were normalised to the total number of TCRs sequenced per sample and were expressed as counts per million. VDJdb, accessed 1 November 2021, was searched for CMV, EBV and SARS-CoV-2 annotated TCRs, with TCRs annotated for multiple antigens excluded. TCRdb took the public reads, trimmed them with fastp at Q25, ran MiXCR for clone calling and kept in-frame beta chains. CDR3 protein sequences are deduplicated, and each keeps its most common genes and DNA. The V and J calls and clone size come from TCRdb's table, not from the authors' own analysis. Present in this sample are about 89,000 distinct CDR3 sequences, roughly 17% of which were seen just once. The top ten clonotypes cover approximately 5.1% of the sample.

Study-level results and caveats: VDJdb matching was skewed toward anti-spike CD8 responses, so virus-specific expansions were likely underestimated and private and CD4 specificities were missed.

This clonotype was seen a few times. Its cognate antigen has yet to be identified. A much bigger clone sits one base away, suggesting this may be a read error. The study was a case-control design nested within a healthcare worker cohort in London, UK, with weekly nasopharyngeal swab PCR tests and blood sampling. Between 23 and 31 March 2020, the week of the UK lockdown, healthcare workers were enrolled and then followed up weekly for as long as 16 weeks. The sample was whole blood, taken at baseline. This TCR derives from an adult who was a healthcare worker with PCR-confirmed SARS-CoV-2 infection or an uninfected control (not recorded which).

The CDR3 here reads CASSERGADTQYF. The DNA sequence is TGTGCCAGCAGTGAACGGGGGGCAGATACGCAGTATTTT. The sequence joins TRBV25-1 to TRBJ2-3, with 7 bases in between that match TRBD2. The CDR3 goes from the cysteine to the phenylalanine over 13 residues. Of all the DNA, just the CDR3 is kept, 39 bases in frame from base 1. The germline V gene provides CDR1 MGHDK and CDR2 SYGVNS. The V end gives up 2 bases and the J end 4 bases, leaving 0 bases in the junction not matched to a gene.